This T cell receptor (beta chain) was sequenced in a study of T cell responses to AZD1222 COVID-19 vaccine. Germline V gene lookup returns CDR1 SGHRS and CDR2 YFSETQ. The CDR3 has 12 residues. V lost 3 bases and J lost 6, with 8 bases in between. TCRdb keeps only in-frame clones here, not all; method: immunoSEQ multiplex PCR. The data contain about 110,000 clones, approximately 90% of them seen just once; the ten biggest clones take up 2% to 3%. This sequence was found in an adult in good health. This chain links TRBV5-1 with TRBJ2-3; the D is unclear. The sequences come from peripheral blood, collected on day 0 of AZD1222 vaccination. The DNA of the CDR3 is TGCGCCAGCAGCTCCAACCGTGATACGCAGTATTTT. Its translation is CASSSNRDTQYF.